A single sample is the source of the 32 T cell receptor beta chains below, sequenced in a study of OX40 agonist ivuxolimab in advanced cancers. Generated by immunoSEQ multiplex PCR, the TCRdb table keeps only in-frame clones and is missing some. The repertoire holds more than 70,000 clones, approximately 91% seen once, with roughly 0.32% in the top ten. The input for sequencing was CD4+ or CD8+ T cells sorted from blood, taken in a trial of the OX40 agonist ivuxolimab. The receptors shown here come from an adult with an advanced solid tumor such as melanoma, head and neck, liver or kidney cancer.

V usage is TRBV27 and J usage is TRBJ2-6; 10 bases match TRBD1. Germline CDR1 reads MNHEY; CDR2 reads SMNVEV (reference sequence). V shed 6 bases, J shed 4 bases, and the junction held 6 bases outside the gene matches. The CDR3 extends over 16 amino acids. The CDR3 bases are TGTGCCAGCAGCCGACAGGGGGCGCAAGGGGCCAACGTCCTGACTTTC. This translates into CASSRQGAQGANVLTF. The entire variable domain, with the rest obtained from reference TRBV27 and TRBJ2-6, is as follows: EAQVTQNPRYLITVTGKKLTVTCSQNMNHEYMSWYRQDPGLGLRQIYYSMNVEVTDKGDVPEGYKVSRKEKRNFPLILESPSPNQTSLYFCASSRQGAQGANVLTFGAGSRLTVL.

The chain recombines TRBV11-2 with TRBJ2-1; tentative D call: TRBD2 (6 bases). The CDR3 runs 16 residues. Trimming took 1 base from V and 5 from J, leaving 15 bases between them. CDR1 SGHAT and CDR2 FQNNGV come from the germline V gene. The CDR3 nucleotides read TGTGCCAGCAGCTTAGTGGGGGGTGGGGAACACAATGAGCAGTTCTTC. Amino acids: CASSLVGGGEHNEQFF.

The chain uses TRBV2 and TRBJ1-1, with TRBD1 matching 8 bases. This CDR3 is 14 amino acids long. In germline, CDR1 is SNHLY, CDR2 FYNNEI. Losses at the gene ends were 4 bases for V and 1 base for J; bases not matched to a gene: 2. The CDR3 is CASSVGQGNTEAFF. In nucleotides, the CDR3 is TGTGCCAGCAGTGTAGGACAGGGGAACACTGAAGCTTTCTTT.

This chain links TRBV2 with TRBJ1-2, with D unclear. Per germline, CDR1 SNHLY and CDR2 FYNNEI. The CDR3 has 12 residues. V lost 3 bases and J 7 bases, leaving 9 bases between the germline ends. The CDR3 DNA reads TGTGCCAGCAGTGACGGGTTTGGTGGCTACACCTTC. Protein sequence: CASSDGFGGYTF.

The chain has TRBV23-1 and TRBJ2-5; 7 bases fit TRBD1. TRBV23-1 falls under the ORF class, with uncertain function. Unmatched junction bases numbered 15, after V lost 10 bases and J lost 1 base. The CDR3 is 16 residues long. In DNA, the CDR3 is TGCGCCAAACCAAACAGGGGTGGAGCGTCCCAAGAGACCCAGTACTTC. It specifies CAKPNRGGASQETQYF.

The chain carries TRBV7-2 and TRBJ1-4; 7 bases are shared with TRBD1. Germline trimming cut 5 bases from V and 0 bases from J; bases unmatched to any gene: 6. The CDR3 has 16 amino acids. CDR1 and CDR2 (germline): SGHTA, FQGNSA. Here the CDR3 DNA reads TGTGCCAGCAGCGTCTCTACAGGGGCAACTAATGAAAAACTGTTTTTT. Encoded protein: CASSVSTGATNEKLFF.

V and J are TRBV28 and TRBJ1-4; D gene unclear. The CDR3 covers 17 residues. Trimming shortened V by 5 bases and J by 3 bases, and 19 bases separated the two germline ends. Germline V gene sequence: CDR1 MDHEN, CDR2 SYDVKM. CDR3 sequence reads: CASSPYTPLGPNEKLFF. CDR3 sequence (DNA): TGTGCCAGCAGTCCATACACCCCGCTTGGGCCTAATGAAAAACTGTTTTTT.

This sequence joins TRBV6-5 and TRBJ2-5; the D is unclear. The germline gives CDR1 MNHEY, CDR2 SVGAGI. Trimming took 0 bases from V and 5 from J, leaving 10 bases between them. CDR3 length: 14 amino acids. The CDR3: CASSYSTGLETQYF. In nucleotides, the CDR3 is TGTGCCAGCAGTTACTCGACCGGGCTTGAGACCCAGTACTTC.

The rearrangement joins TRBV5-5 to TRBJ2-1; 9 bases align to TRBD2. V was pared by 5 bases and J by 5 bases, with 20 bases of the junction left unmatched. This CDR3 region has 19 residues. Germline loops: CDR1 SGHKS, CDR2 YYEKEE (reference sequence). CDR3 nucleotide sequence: TGTGCCAGCAGTTTGCGCAGGACTAGCGTTGAGCTCGGGGACAATGAGCAGTTCTTC. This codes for CASSLRRTSVELGDNEQFF.

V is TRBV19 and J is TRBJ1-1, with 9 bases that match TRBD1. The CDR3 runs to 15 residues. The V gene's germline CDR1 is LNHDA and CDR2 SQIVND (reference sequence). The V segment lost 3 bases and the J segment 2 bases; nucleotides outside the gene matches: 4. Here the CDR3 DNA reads TGTGCCAGTAGTATGGACAGGGGCACCAACACTGAAGCTTTCTTT. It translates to CASSMDRGTNTEAFF.

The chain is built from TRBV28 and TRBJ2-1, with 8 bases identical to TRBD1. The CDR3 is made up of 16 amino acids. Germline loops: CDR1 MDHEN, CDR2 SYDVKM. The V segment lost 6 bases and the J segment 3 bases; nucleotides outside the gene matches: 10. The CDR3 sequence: CASRTPGGKHYNEQFF. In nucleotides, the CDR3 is TGTGCCAGCAGAACACCAGGGGGCAAACACTACAATGAGCAGTTCTTC.

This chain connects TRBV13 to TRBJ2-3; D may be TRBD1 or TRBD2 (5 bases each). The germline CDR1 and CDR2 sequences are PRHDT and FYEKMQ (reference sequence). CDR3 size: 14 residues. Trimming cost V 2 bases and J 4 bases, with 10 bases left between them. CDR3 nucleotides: TGTGCCAGCAGCTTATTTGGGGGTTCAGATACGCAGTATTTT. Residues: CASSLFGGSDTQYF.

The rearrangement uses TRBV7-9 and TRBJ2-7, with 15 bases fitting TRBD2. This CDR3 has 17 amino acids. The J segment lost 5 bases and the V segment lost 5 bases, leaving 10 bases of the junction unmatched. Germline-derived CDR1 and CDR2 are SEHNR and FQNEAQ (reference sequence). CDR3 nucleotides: TGTGCCAGCAGCCCCTACCCGGGGACTAGCGGGAGGAACGAGCAGTACTTC. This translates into CASSPYPGTSGRNEQYF. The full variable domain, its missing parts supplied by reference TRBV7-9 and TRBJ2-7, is DTGVSQNPRHKITKRGQNVTFRCDPISEHNRLYWYRQTLGQGPEFLTYFQNEAQLEKSRLLSDRFSAERPKGSFSTLEIQRTEQGDSAMYLCASSPYPGTSGRNEQYFGPGTRLTVT.

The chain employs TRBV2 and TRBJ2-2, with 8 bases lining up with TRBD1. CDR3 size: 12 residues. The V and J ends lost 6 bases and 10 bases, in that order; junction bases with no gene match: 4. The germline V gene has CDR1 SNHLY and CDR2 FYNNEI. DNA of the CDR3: TGTGCCAGCAGGACAGGGGCGGAGGAGCTGTTTTTT. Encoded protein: CASRTGAEELFF. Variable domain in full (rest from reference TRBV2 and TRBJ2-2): EPEVTQTPSHQVTQMGQEVILRCVPISNHLYFYWYRQILGQKVEFLVSFYNNEISEKSEIFDDQFSVERPDGSNFTLKIRSTKLEDSAMYFCASRTGAEELFFGEGSRLTVL.

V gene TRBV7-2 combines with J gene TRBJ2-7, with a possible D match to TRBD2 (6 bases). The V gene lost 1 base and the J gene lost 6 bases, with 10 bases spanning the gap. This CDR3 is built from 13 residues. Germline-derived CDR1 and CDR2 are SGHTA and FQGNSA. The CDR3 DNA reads TGTGCCAGCAGCTTAGGCAGCGGGCGCGAGCAGTACTTC. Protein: CASSLGSGREQYF. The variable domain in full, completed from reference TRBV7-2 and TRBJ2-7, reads GAGVSQSPSNKVTEKGKDVELRCDPISGHTALYWYRQSLGQGLEFLIYFQGNSAPDKSGLPSDRFSAERTGGSVSTLTIQRTQQEDSAVYLCASSLGSGREQYFGPGTRLTVT.

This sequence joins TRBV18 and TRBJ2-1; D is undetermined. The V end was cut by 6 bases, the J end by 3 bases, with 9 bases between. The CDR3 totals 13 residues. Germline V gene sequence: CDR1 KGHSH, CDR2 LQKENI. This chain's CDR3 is CASSSARYNEQFF. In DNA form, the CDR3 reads TGTGCCAGCTCGTCGGCTCGCTACAATGAGCAGTTCTTC.

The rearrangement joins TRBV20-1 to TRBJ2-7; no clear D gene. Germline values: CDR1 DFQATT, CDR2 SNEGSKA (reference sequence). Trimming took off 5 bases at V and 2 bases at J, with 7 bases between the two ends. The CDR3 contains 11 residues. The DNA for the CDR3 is TGCAGTGCTGAAAGGGCCTACGAGCAGTACTTC. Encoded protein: CSAERAYEQYF.

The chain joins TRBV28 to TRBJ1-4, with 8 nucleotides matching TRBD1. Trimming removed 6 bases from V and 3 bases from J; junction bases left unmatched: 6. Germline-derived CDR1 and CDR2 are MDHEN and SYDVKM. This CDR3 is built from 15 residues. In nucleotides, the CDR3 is TGTGCCAGCAGATCTCAGGGGGCTGCTAATGAAAAACTGTTTTTT. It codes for CASRSQGAANEKLFF.

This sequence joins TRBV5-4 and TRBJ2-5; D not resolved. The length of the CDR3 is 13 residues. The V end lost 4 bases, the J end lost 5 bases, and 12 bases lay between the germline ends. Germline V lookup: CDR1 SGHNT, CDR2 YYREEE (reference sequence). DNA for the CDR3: TGTGCCAGCAGCCCTGCTCCGACGGAGACCCAGTACTTC. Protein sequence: CASSPAPTETQYF.

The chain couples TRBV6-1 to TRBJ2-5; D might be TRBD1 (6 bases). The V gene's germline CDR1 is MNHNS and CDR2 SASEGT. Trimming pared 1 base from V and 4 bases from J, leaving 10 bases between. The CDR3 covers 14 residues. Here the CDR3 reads CASSEVGARETQYF. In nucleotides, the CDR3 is TGTGCCAGCAGTGAAGTGGGGGCCCGAGAGACCCAGTACTTC.

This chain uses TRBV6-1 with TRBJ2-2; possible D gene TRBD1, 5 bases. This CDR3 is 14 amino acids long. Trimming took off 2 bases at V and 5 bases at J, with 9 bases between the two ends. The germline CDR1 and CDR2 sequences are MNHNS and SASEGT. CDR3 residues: CASSEIKGTGELFF. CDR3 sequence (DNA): TGTGCCAGCAGTGAAATTAAGGGGACCGGGGAGCTGTTTTTT.

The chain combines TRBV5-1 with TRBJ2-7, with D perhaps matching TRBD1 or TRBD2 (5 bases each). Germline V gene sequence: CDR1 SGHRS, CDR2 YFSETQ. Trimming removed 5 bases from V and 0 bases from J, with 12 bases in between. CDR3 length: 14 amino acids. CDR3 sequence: CASRGPGTSYEQYF. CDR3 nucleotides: TGCGCCAGCAGGGGACCGGGCACCTCCTACGAGCAGTACTTC.

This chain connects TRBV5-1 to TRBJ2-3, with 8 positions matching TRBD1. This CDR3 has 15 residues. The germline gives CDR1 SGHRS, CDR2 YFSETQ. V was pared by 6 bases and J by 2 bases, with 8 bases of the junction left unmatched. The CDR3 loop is CASNNGQGDTDTQYF. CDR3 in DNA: TGCGCCAGCAACAACGGACAGGGAGACACAGATACGCAGTATTTT.

The CDR3 bases are TGTGCCAGCTCACCTCCGGTGTCCTACAATGAGCAGTTCTTC. It encodes CASSPPVSYNEQFF. The genes are TRBV18 and TRBJ2-1; the D is unclear. V lost 3 bases and J 1 base, leaving 7 bases between the germline ends. The CDR3 runs 14 residues. CDR1 is KGHSH, CDR2 LQKENI, per germline.

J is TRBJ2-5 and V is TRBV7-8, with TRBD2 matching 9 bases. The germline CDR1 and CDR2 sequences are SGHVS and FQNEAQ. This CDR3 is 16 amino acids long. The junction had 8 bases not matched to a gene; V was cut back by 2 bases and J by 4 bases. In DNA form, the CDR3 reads TGTGCCAGCAGCTTAAGGTTTAGCGGGAGAGGAGAGACCCAGTACTTC. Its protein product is CASSLRFSGRGETQYF. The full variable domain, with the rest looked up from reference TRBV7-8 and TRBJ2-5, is GAGVSQSPRYKVAKRGQDVALRCDPISGHVSLFWYQQALGQGPEFLTYFQNEAQLDKSGLPSDRFFAERPEGSVSTLKIQRTQQEDSAVYLCASSLRFSGRGETQYFGPGTRLLVL.

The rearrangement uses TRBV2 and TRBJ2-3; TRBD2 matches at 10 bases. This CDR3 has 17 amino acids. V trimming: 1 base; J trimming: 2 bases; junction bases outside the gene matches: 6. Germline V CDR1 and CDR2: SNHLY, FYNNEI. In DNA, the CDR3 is TGTGCCAGCAGTGAAGGACGAACTAGCGGGACCACAGATACGCAGTATTTT. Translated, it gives CASSEGRTSGTTDTQYF.

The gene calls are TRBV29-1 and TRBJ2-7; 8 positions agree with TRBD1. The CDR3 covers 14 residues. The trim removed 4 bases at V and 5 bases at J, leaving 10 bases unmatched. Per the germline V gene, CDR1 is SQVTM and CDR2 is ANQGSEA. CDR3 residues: CSVGARGQRNEQYF. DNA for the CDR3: TGCAGCGTTGGAGCCAGGGGGCAGAGAAACGAGCAGTACTTC.

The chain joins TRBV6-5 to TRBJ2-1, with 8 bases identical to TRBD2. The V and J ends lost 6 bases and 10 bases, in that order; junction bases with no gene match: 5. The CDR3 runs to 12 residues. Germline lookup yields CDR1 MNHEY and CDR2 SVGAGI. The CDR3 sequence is CASSPTSGEQFF. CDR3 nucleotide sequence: TGTGCCAGCAGCCCAACTAGCGGCGAGCAGTTCTTC.

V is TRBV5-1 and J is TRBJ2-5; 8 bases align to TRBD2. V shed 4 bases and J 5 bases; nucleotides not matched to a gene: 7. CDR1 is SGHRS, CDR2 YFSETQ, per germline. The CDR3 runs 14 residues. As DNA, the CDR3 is TGCGCCAGCAGCCCGGGGGGGGGCATGGAGACCCAGTACTTC. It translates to CASSPGGGMETQYF.

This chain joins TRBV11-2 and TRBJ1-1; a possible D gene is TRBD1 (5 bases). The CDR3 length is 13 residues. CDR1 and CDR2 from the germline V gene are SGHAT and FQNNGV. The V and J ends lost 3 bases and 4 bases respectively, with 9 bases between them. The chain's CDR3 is CASSFGQSTEAFF. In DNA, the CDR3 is TGTGCCAGCAGCTTCGGACAAAGCACTGAAGCTTTCTTT.

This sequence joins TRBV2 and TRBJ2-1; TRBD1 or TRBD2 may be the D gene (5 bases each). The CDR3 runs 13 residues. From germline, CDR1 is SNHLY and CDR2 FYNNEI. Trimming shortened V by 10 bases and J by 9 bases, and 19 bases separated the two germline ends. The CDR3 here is CATRDLAWGEQFF. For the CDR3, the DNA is TGTGCCACCCGGGACCTTGCCTGGGGTGAGCAGTTCTTC. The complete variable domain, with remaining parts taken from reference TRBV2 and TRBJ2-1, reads EPEVTQTPSHQVTQMGQEVILRCVPISNHLYFYWYRQILGQKVEFLVSFYNNEISEKSEIFDDQFSVERPDGSNFTLKIRSTKLEDSAMYFCATRDLAWGEQFFGPGTRLTVL.

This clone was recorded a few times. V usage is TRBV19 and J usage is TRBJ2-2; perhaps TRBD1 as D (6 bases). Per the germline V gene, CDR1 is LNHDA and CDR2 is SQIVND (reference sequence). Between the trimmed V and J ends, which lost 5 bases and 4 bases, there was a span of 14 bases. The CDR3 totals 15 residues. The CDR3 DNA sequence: TGTGCCAGTAGTTTCCGACAGGTGGGCACCGGGGAGCTGTTTTTT. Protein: CASSFRQVGTGELFF.